These 2 T cell receptor beta chains share one sample of origin, sequenced in a study of long-term antiretroviral therapy in people with HIV (dated 2022 in TCRdb). Sequencing of the TRB variable region was done with the immunoSEQ hsTCRB v3.0 assay at survey level resolution. The clones in this table, taken by TCRdb from immuneACCESS, are in-frame only. Not every clone is retained; where verified, under half of the shortfall comes from an unresolved V gene, and the cause of the rest is unknown. This sample gives 25,000 to 30,000 clones in total; 85% to 90% of them show up just once. The ten largest clones capture approximately 4.8% of the sample. The sample was unsorted PBMCs, taken 0.8 years after starting antiretroviral therapy. These receptors originate from a woman aged 25-40 years with HIV.

The chain employs TRBV2 and TRBJ2-6, with D maybe TRBD2 (6 bases). This CDR3 is 12 amino acids long. The germline V gene has CDR1 SNHLY and CDR2 FYNNEI. CDR3 in amino acids: CGGVSGANVLTF. CDR3 bases: TGTGGGGGGGTCTCCGGGGCCAACGTCCTGACTTTC.

The V call is TRBV5-6, the J call TRBJ1-4; D is undetermined. CDR1 and CDR2 (germline): SGHDT, YYEEEE. CDR3 length: 14 residues. V lost 4 bases, J lost 0 bases, and 7 bases lay in between. CDR3 nucleotides: TGTGCCAGCAGCCCGGCTGCAACTAATGAAAAACTGTTTTTT. Amino acids: CASSPAATNEKLFF.